The sequence of this T cell receptor beta chain was determined in a study of cytomegalovirus exposure and HLA in healthy donors. Some clones are missing from TCRdb's copy, which holds only in-frame ones; the method was immunoSEQ multiplex PCR. The sample lists about 360,000 clones, around 86% occurring once. Germline V gene sequence: CDR1 SEHNR, CDR2 FQNEAQ (reference sequence). Trimming left V 0 bases short and J 9 bases short, with 15 bases between. This CDR3 is built from 14 residues. Study-wide results and limits: Diagnosis of cytomegalovirus status made by the classifier reportedly showed high specificity and sensitivity. The study listed approximately 160 cytomegalovirus-associated TCR beta chains. In the 120 validation repertoires, approximately 94% of cluster scores exceeded 0, per a later analysis.

Remarks on this clone: As yet, its antigen is unknown.

The origin of this receptor is a woman aged 18 to 35 in good health and CMV-seronegative. The V call is TRBV7-9, the J call TRBJ2-7; tentatively, D is TRBD2 (5 bases). Material for sequencing was PBMCs. The CDR3 is CASSLALGLGGQYF. The CDR3 DNA reads as TGTGCCAGCAGCTTAGCATTGGGCCTAGGAGGGCAGTACTTC.